This T cell receptor beta chain was retrieved from a study of cytomegalovirus exposure and HLA in healthy donors. Looking at the study overall: In a previous analysis, some 120 million unique TCR beta sequences were found from roughly 180 million T cells.

As concerns this clone: No antigen is known for it.

Use of 60 Vbeta and 13 Jbeta primers characterized the PCR. Data came from immunoSEQ multiplex PCR; TCRdb stores just in-frame clones and leaves some out. The sample includes fewer than 85,000 clones, around 76% of them seen just once. General study results and limits: Per a prior analysis, the majority of TCR beta V segments were productive roughly 90% or roughly 30% of the time. Confirmation in vitro established that a few CMV-associated chains were specific for CMV antigens. Based on reports, TCR beta sequences accurately predicted HLA-A and HLA-B alleles for most subjects.

The clonotype was recovered from a young man in good health and CMV-seropositive. Sequenced sample: PBMCs.

This chain's CDR3 is CASHLREQPQHF. Here the CDR3 DNA reads TGTGCCAGCCATCTACGGGAGCAGCCCCAGCATTTT. The chain links TRBV6-6 to TRBJ1-5; D is unresolved. CDR1 MNHNY and CDR2 SVGAGI come from the germline V gene (reference sequence). V gave up 8 bases and J gave up 7 bases, with 12 bases separating them. The CDR3 has 12 amino acids.